Sequencing of this TCR beta chain was carried out in a study of T-cell reconstitution after alpha-beta-depleted transplantation in children listed by TCRdb under 2016. With respect to the entire study: T-cell immune reconstitution after TCRalphabeta/CD19-depleted allogeneic hematopoietic cell transplantation in children was quantitatively tracked in the study by means of TCR repertoire profiling. Broad study findings and their caveats: In some patients, the high TCRbeta diversity seen at day 60 was put down to recipient T cells and intrathymic progenitors that had survived conditioning. Over the following months the frequencies of hyperexpanded clones went down, and after one year T-cell counts and TCRbeta diversity were mostly credited to newly produced T cells. The apparently early alphabetaT-cell count recovery about two months after transplant was reportedly dependent on only several hundred rapidly expanded clones derived from non-depleted graft cells.

The treatment or condition label on this specimen signifies: allogeneic hematopoietic cell transplantation with graft depleted of TCRalphabeta T cells and CD19 B cells. The transplant recipients were children given TCRalphabeta/CD19-depleted allogeneic hematopoietic cell grafts. Library prep was done by PCR. The instrument was an Illumina HiSeq 2500. TCR libraries were prepared with molecular barcoding, using unique molecular identifiers to normalize TCRbeta repertoire quantification. In TCRdb, the public reads were trimmed at Q25 with fastp and aligned with MiXCR, with productive beta chains retained. Rows with one shared CDR3 protein collapse into an entry with the most common genes and DNA. Within this sample are 900,000 or so distinct CDR3 sequences, with approximately 15% of them counted one time only. The top ten clonotypes cover under 6% of the sample. This clonotype was counted only a few times. Its antigen is still unknown. No much larger clonotype is one base removed from it; base qualities were not supplied.

The input for sequencing was PBMCs, mostly from graft donor cells, taken 360 days after TCRalphabeta/CD19-depleted stem cell transplant. The receptor's source is a male patient between 10 and 17 years old who had a stem cell transplant for acute lymphoblastic leukemia, so the T cells may come from the graft donor.

CDR3 loop: CASSRDDRLSYEQYF. The bases are TGCGCCAGCAGCCGCGACGACAGGCTGTCCTACGAGCAGTACTTC. The chain uses TRBV5-1 and TRBJ2-7, and TRBD1 may be the D gene, going by 6 matching bases. CDR1 and CDR2 are drawn from the germline V gene: SGHRS, YFSETQ. The CDR3 sequence holds 15 residues, the cysteine and phenylalanine included. CDR3 DNA is the only sequence kept; it has 45 bases, read in frame from the first base. V loses 4 bases of germline sequence and J loses 1 base, and the interval between the two ends is 15 bases.